This TCR beta chain is drawn from a study of OX40 agonist ivuxolimab in advanced cancers. The study, taken as a whole, reports: CD8+ T cells showed, on average, more clonal expansion than CD4+ cells.

As regards this clone: Its specificity is unknown.

Germline loops: CDR1 MNHEY, CDR2 SVGAGI. The CDR3 is 15 residues long. Trimming removed 0 bases at V and 0 bases at J, with 9 bases between. TCRdb keeps only in-frame clones here, not all; method: immunoSEQ multiplex PCR. The repertoire holds just under 80,000 clones, with 75% to 90% as singletons. The TCR comes from an adult with an advanced solid tumor such as melanoma, head and neck, liver or kidney cancer. The sample here was CD4+ or CD8+ T cells sorted from blood, taken in a trial of the OX40 agonist ivuxolimab. The chain has TRBV6-5 and TRBJ2-7; no definite D call. In DNA, the CDR3 is TGTGCCAGCAGTTACTCGATGGTGAGCTCCTACGAGCAGTACTTC. Its translation: CASSYSMVSSYEQYF.